This TCR beta chain was sequenced during a study of blood T cells in healthy people across ages. Study-level points and caveats: Both higher diversity and more naive CD4+ cells marked long-lived donors when set against aged donors.

As for this clonotype: Its antigen is as yet unknown.

The use of a sample-barcoded 5' primer and a J-beta primer mix characterized a second PCR of roughly 7 to 11 cycles. TCRdb re-analysed the 5' RACE reads in MiXCR, keeping a single row per CDR3 protein. The top ten hold around an eighth of the sample, which has about 940,000 distinct CDR3 sequences, 45% to 50% seen once. This sequence originates from a young man in good health. Input material: blood.

The CDR3 here is CAISENPRGFTNEKLFF. The CDR3 coding sequence is TGTGCCATCAGTGAAAATCCAAGGGGGTTCACTAATGAAAAACTGTTTTTT. The chain employs TRBV10-3 and TRBJ1-4; D might be TRBD1 (6 bases). Trimming left V 3 bases short and J 2 bases short, with 16 bases between. CDR1 is ENHRY and CDR2 is SYGVKD in the germline V gene. This CDR3 is built from 17 residues.